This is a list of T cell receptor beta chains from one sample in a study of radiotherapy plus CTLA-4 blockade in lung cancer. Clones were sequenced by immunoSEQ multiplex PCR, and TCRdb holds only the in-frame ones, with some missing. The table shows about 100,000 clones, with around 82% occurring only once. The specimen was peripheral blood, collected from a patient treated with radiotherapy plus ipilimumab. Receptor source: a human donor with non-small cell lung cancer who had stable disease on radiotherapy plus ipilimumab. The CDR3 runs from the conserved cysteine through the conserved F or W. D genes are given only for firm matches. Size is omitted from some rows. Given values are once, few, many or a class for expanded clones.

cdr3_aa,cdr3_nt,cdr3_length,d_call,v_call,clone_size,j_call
CASSQVGRTGNYEQYF,TGTGCCAGCAGCCAAGTGGGGCGGACAGGGAACTACGAGCAGTACTTC,16,TRBD1,TRBV4-2,.,TRBJ2-7
CASSKSPGLAGGSSYNEQFF,TGTGCCAGCAGCAAAAGCCCGGGACTAGCGGGGGGTAGCTCCTACAATGAGCAGTTCTTC,20,TRBD2,TRBV5-4,.,TRBJ2-1
CASSFGRRNEKLFF,TGTGCCAGCAGCTTCGGGCGTCGTAATGAAAAACTGTTTTTT,14,.,TRBV7-2,.,TRBJ1-4
CASSPLREQYF,TGTGCCAGCAGCCCCCTTAGAGAGCAGTACTTC,11,.,TRBV11-2,.,TRBJ2-7
CASRGGQPQHF,TGTGCCAGTAGAGGGGGTCAGCCCCAGCATTTT,11,.,TRBV19,.,TRBJ1-5
CASRRSTGLEQYF,TGTGCCAGCAGGCGCTCTACAGGGCTGGAGCAGTACTTC,13,.,TRBV6-5,once,TRBJ2-7
CASSPPGRVSNQPQHF,TGTGCCAGTAGCCCTCCCGGCAGGGTGAGCAATCAGCCCCAGCATTTT,16,.,TRBV19,.,TRBJ1-5
CASSLGRTLNYGYTF,TGTGCCAGCAGTTTAGGGCGGACACTTAACTATGGCTACACCTTC,15,.,TRBV28,.,TRBJ1-2
CASSYSGTTEAFF,TGTGCCAGCAGTTACTCAGGTACCACTGAAGCTTTCTTT,13,.,TRBV6-5,.,TRBJ1-1
CATSRDRGLGSPLHF,TGTGCCACCAGCAGAGATCGAGGTTTAGGATCACCCCTCCACTTT,15,.,TRBV15,.,TRBJ1-6
CASSLMAYNSNQPQHF,TGTGCCAGCAGTTTAATGGCATACAATAGCAATCAGCCCCAGCATTTT,16,.,TRBV28,.,TRBJ1-5
CASSREVAGRDTQYF,TGTGCCAGCAGCAGGGAGGTAGCGGGAAGAGATACGCAGTATTTT,15,TRBD2,TRBV7-8,.,TRBJ2-3
CASSGGGELFF,TGCGCCAGCAGCGGAGGCGGGGAGCTGTTTTTT,11,.,TRBV10-2,.,TRBJ2-2
CASSLGTVIQETQYF,TGCGCCAGCAGCCTCGGGACAGTAATCCAAGAGACCCAGTACTTC,15,TRBD1,TRBV5-1,.,TRBJ2-5
CASSEEQGLGYGYTF,TGTGCCAGCAGTGAAGAACAGGGGCTAGGCTATGGCTACACCTTC,15,TRBD1,TRBV2,.,TRBJ1-2
CASSPRGGRDYGYTF,TGTGCCAGCTCACCACGAGGGGGCAGAGACTATGGCTACACCTTC,15,TRBD1,TRBV18,.,TRBJ1-2
CASSPGQPRTDTQYF,TGTGCCAGCTCCCCCGGACAGCCCCGCACAGATACGCAGTATTTT,15,.,TRBV18,.,TRBJ2-3
CASSGGLAGGNEQFF,TGTGCCAGCAGTGGGGGACTAGCGGGGGGCAATGAGCAGTTCTTC,15,TRBD2,TRBV6-1,once,TRBJ2-1
CASTTLTGTYAGYTF,TGTGCCAGCACCACATTGACAGGAACATATGCCGGCTACACCTTC,15,.,TRBV7-9,.,TRBJ1-2
CASSTSGTRIWFF,TGTGCCAGTAGTACCTCCGGGACAAGAATTTGGTTTTTT,13,.,TRBV19,.,TRBJ1-4
CASRRQQSSTDTQYF,TGTGCCAGCAGACGCCAGCAATCTAGCACAGATACGCAGTATTTT,15,.,TRBV5-4,.,TRBJ2-3
CASSSVGGGNTEAFF,TGTGCCAGCAGTTCTGTCGGCGGGGGGAACACTGAAGCTTTCTTT,15,.,TRBV6-5,.,TRBJ1-1
CASSSRAVRETQYF,TGTGCCAGTAGTTCGCGAGCGGTAAGAGAGACCCAGTACTTC,14,.,TRBV19,.,TRBJ2-5
CASSFRFEAFF,TGTGCCAGCAGTTTCCGATTTGAAGCTTTCTTT,11,.,TRBV28,.,TRBJ1-1
CASSSTWDTDTQYF,TGTGCCAGCAGCTCCACTTGGGACACAGATACGCAGTATTTT,14,.,TRBV5-4,few,TRBJ2-3
CASSVGGLSTEAFF,TGTGCCAGCAGCGTAGGGGGATTGAGCACTGAAGCTTTCTTT,14,.,TRBV9,.,TRBJ1-1
CASRPASGRAAGELFF,TGCGCCAGCAGGCCTGCTAGCGGGAGGGCCGCCGGGGAGCTGTTTTTT,16,TRBD2,TRBV5-1,.,TRBJ2-2